This is a list of T cell receptor beta chains from one sample in a study of shared clonotypes between healthy human individuals. Clones were read by immunoSEQ multiplex PCR, and TCRdb kept only the in-frame ones, dropping some. This repertoire shows 1.4 million or so clones, roughly 98.5% found once; its top ten account for around 0.38%. The specimen sequenced was naive CD4+ T cells sorted from blood. These receptor sequences come from a man younger than 45 in good health. CDR3s include the opening cysteine and the closing phenylalanine or tryptophan.

v_call: TRBV27; cdr3_aa: CASSSGQGGDGYTF
v_call: TRBV10-3; cdr3_aa: CAIGELAGGPNEQFF
v_call: TRBV18; cdr3_aa: CASSPTSGRGTDTQYF
v_call: TRBV4-3; cdr3_aa: CASSQGDREPDTQYF
v_call: TRBV2; cdr3_aa: CASSTGDGKGNQPQHF
v_call: TRBV7-9; cdr3_aa: CASSLGRDGHYNEQFF
v_call: TRBV7-7; cdr3_aa: CASSVGLAVGEQYF
v_call: TRBV9; cdr3_aa: CASNLAGLSDTQYF
v_call: TRBV6-1; cdr3_aa: CASSEVFGTGGTQYF
v_call: TRBV30; cdr3_aa: CAWSTALEVETQYF
v_call: TRBV28; cdr3_aa: CASSFSGVLSGANVLTF
v_call: TRBV6-5; cdr3_aa: CASSWAGIQETQYF
v_call: TRBV28; cdr3_aa: CASRPMGRDKETQYF
v_call: TRBV7-2; cdr3_aa: CASSSRLAGDSYNEQFF
v_call: TRBV27; cdr3_aa: CASSLNFGRITYGYTF
v_call: TRBV11-2; cdr3_aa: CASSLGTALVTGELFF
v_call: TRBV10-1; cdr3_aa: CASSPSGSSYNEQFF
v_call: TRBV7-8; cdr3_aa: CASSKRTRQGQTYEQYF
v_call: TRBV12-2; cdr3_aa: CASRLHYDRGLGETQYF
v_call: TRBV9; cdr3_aa: CAGSRRGTDTQYF
v_call: TRBV19; cdr3_aa: CASSIGINTEAFF
v_call: TRBV14; cdr3_aa: CASSQYGQGRSGANVLTF
v_call: TRBV6-5; cdr3_aa: CASSAPGGSYGYTF
v_call: TRBV5-1; cdr3_aa: CASSPRPTSTDTQYF
v_call: TRBV6-5; cdr3_aa: CASSYRGAYSYEQYF
v_call: TRBV15; cdr3_aa: CATSREVAGPIHEQYF
v_call: TRBV15; cdr3_aa: CATSSLPTYGRTSYEQYF
v_call: TRBV7-3; cdr3_aa: CASSERRDRVHEQYF
v_call: TRBV19; cdr3_aa: CASRDRGERNTIYF
v_call: TRBV5-4; cdr3_aa: CASSLAEGASETQYF
v_call: TRBV9; cdr3_aa: CASSVLAGPLQETQYF
v_call: TRBV5-8; cdr3_aa: CASSWTRRDEQFF
v_call: TRBV29-1; cdr3_aa: CSVSLKYQETQYF
v_call: TRBV7-2; cdr3_aa: CASSLNFYEQFF
v_call: TRBV5-1; cdr3_aa: CASSIAYEQYF
v_call: TRBV6-5; cdr3_aa: CASSLDRGFSIAFF
v_call: TRBV5-1; cdr3_aa: CASSWDTVNTEAFF
v_call: TRBV15; cdr3_aa: CATSGRAGELFF